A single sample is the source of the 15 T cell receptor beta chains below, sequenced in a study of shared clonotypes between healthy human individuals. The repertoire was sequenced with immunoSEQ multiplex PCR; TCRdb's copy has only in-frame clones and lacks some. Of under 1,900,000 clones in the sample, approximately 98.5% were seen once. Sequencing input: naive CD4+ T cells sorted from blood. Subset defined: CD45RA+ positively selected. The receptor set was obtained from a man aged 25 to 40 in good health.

The CDR3 DNA reads as TGTGCCAGCAGTTTAATCGGGGGAAACAATCAGCCCCAGCATTTT. Residues: CASSLIGGNNQPQHF. The rearrangement uses TRBV28 and TRBJ1-5, with D maybe TRBD1 (5 bases). Germline CDR1 reads MDHEN; CDR2 reads SYDVKM. Trimming removed 2 bases from V and 3 bases from J, with 11 bases in between. The CDR3 consists of 15 residues.

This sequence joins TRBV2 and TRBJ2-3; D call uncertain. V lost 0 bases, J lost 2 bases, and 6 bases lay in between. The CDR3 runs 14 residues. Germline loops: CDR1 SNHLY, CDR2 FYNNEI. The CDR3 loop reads CASSEALPTDTQYF. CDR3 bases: TGTGCCAGCAGTGAAGCGCTTCCCACAGATACGCAGTATTTT.

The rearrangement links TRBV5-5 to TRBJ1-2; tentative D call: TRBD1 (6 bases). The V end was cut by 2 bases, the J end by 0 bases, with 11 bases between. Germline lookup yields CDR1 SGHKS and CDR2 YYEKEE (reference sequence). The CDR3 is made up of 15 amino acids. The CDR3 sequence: CASSLGGLANYGYTF. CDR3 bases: TGTGCCAGCAGCTTAGGGGGGTTGGCTAACTATGGCTACACCTTC.

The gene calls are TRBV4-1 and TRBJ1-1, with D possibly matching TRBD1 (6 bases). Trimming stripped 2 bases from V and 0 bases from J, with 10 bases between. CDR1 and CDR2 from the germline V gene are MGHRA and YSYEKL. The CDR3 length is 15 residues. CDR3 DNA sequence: TGCGCCAGCAGCCAATCGACAGGACTGAACACTGAAGCTTTCTTT. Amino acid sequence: CASSQSTGLNTEAFF.

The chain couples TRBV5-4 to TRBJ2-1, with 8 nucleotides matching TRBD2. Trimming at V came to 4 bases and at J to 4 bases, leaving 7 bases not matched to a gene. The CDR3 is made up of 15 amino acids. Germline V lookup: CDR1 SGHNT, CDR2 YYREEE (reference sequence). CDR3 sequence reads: CASSRTSGPYNEQFF. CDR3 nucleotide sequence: TGTGCCAGCAGCCGAACTAGCGGACCATACAATGAGCAGTTCTTC.

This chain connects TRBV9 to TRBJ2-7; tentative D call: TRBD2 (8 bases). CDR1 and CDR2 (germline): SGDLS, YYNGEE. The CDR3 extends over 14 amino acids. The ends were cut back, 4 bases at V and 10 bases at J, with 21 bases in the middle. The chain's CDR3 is CASSPGRGQIHQYF. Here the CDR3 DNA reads TGTGCCAGCAGCCCCGGGAGGGGACAGATCCATCAGTACTTC.

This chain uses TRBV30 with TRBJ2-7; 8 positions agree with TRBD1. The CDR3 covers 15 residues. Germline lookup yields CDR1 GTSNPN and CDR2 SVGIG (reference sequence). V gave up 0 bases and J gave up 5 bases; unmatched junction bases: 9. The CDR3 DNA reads TGTGCCTGGAGTGTACTCGGACAGGGAGGAGACGAGCAGTACTTC. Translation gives CAWSVLGQGGDEQYF.

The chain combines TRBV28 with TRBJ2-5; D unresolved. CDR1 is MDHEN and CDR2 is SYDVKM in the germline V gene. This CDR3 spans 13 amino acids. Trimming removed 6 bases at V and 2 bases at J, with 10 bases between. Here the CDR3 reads CASSSRPQETQYF. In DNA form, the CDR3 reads TGTGCCAGCAGCTCACGACCGCAAGAGACCCAGTACTTC.

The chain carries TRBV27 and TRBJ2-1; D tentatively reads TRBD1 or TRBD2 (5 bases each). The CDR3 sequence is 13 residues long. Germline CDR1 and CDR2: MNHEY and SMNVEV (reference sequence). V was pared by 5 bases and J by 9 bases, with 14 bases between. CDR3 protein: CASSPGALPEQFF. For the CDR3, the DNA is TGTGCCAGCAGTCCCGGGGCTCTCCCTGAGCAGTTCTTC.

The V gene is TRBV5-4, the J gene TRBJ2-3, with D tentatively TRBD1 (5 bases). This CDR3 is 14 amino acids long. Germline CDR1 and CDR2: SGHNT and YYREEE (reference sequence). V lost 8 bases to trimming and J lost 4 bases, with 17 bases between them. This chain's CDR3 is CASYTRQGADTQYF. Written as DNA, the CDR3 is TGTGCCAGTTACACCAGACAAGGGGCAGATACGCAGTATTTT.

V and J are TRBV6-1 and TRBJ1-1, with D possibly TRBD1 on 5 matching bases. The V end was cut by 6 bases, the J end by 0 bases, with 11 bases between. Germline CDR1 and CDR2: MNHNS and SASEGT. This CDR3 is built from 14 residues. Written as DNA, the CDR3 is TGTGCCAGCAGCAGGGACGGTGTGAACACTGAAGCTTTCTTT. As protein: CASSRDGVNTEAFF.

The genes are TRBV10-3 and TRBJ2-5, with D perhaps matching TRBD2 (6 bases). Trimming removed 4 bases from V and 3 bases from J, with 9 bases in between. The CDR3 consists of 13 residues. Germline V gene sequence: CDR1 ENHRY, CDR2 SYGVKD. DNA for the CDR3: TGTGCCATCAGTGGGGCTAGCGAAGAGACCCAGTACTTC. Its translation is CAISGASEETQYF.

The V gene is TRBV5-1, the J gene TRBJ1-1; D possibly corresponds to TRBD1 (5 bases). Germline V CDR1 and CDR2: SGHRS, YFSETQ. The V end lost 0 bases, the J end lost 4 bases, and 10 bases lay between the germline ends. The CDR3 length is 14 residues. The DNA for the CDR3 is TGCGCCAGCAGCTTGGATGGGGGGAGCACTGAAGCTTTCTTT. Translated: CASSLDGGSTEAFF.

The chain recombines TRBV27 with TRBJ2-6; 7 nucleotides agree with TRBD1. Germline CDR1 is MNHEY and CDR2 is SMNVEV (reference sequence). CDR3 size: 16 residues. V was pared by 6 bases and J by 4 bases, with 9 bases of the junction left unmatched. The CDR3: CASSRQGISGANVLTF. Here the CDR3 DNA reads TGTGCCAGCAGCAGACAGGGAATATCCGGGGCCAACGTCCTGACTTTC.

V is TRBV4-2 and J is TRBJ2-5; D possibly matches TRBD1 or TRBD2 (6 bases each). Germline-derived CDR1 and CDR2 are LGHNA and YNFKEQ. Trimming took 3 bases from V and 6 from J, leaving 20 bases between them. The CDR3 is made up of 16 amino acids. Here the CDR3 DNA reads TGTGCCAGCAGCCACGCCGGGACACCGCGGGATAAGACCCAGTACTTC. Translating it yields CASSHAGTPRDKTQYF.